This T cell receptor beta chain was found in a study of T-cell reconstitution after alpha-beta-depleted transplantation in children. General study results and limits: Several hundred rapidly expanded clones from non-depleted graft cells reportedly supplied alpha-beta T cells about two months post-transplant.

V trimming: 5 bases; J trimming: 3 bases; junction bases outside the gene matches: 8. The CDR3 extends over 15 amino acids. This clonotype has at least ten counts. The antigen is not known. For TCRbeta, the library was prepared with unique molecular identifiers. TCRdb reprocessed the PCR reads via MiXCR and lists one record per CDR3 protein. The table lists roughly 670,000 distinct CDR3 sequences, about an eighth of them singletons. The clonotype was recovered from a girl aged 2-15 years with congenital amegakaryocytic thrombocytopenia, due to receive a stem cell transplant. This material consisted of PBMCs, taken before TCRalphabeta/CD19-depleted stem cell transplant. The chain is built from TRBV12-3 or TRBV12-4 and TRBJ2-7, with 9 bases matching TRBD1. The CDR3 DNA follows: TGTGCCAGCAGTCCGGGACAGGGACTTGGCTACGAGCAGTACTTC. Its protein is CASSPGQGLGYEQYF.